This T cell receptor beta chain is drawn from a study of blood T cells in healthy people across ages. Then a second PCR, running roughly 7 to 12 cycles, was carried out with a sample-barcoded 5' primer and a J-beta primer mix. TCRdb analysed the 5' RACE reads with MiXCR anew, one entry per CDR3 protein. The data contain about 1.4 million distinct CDR3 sequences, 45% to 70% of them singletons. Concerning this clonotype: Its antigen is unidentified.

The study, taken as a whole, reports: TCR beta diversity per million T cells fell roughly linearly with age. Reliance upon unsorted PBMCs precluded definitive naive versus antigen-experienced comparison.

Sequenced input: blood. The clonotype was recovered from a man younger than 30 in good health.

CDR3 protein: CASSRNSGNEQFF. Here the CDR3 DNA reads TGCGCCAGCAGCCGCAACTCTGGCAATGAGCAGTTCTTC. The gene calls are TRBV5-1 and TRBJ2-1, with D hard to call. The germline gives CDR1 SGHRS, CDR2 YFSETQ. This CDR3 has 13 residues. With 4 bases removed from V and 6 bases from J, the gap between germline ends came to 11 bases.